A selection of T cell receptor beta chains follows, all from one sample in a study of cytomegalovirus exposure and HLA in healthy donors. Sequencing was performed with immunoSEQ multiplex PCR; in TCRdb, only in-frame clones are kept and a portion is missing. The data hold 80,000 or so clones, with about a tenth observed a single time. Sequenced input: PBMCs. These TCRs come from a man in his 60s in good health and CMV-seropositive. The CDR3 runs from the conserved cysteine through the conserved F or W. A D gene is named only where the DNA matches it firmly. Expanded clones are given a class, and other clones once, few, many or no size at all.

clone_size	v_call	d_call	j_call	cdr3_aa	cdr3_nt
few	TRBV10-3	.	TRBJ1-1	CATVGRTNTEAFF	TGTGCCACCGTGGGGCGGACGAACACTGAAGCTTTCTTT
.	TRBV1	.	TRBJ2-7	CTSSPSGRAGDEQYF	TGCACCAGCAGCCCTAGCGGGAGGGCAGGCGACGAGCAGTACTTC
.	TRBV7-9	.	TRBJ2-5	CATRAGSGETQYF	TGTGCCACAAGGGCAGGTTCAGGGGAGACCCAGTACTTC
many	TRBV4-2	TRBD2	TRBJ2-2	CASSHGLGAGELFF	TGTGCCAGCAGCCACGGACTAGGGGCCGGGGAGCTGTTTTTT
.	TRBV7-9	TRBD1	TRBJ2-3	CASSHGQGLTDTQYF	TGTGCCAGCAGCCACGGACAGGGTTTGACAGATACGCAGTATTTT
.	TRBV14	.	TRBJ2-7	CASSRPSTGQYF	TGTGCCAGCAGCCGCCCATCAACGGGGCAGTACTTC
few	TRBV6-5	.	TRBJ2-2	CASSPERGLTGELFF	TGTGCCAGCAGCCCAGAAAGGGGCCTCACCGGGGAGCTGTTTTTT
.	TRBV4-2	TRBD2	TRBJ2-3	CASSQRAGTSGSTDTQYF	TGTGCCAGCAGCCAACGCGCCGGGACTAGCGGTAGCACAGATACGCAGTATTTT
.	TRBV10-2	.	TRBJ2-3	CASSESTRPLDTQYF	TGCGCCAGCAGTGAGTCGACACGGCCTTTAGATACGCAGTATTTT
.	TRBV4-2	.	TRBJ2-3	CASSQAGLDTQYF	TGTGCCAGCAGCCAGGCCGGGTTGGATACGCAGTATTTT
.	TRBV5-6	.	TRBJ1-5	CASSLASGQPQHF	TGTGCCAGCAGCCTGGCATCCGGTCAGCCCCAGCATTTT